Presented here are 24 T cell receptor beta chains from one specimen sequenced in a study of blood T cell repertoires in COVID-19. The repertoire was sequenced with immunoSEQ multiplex PCR; TCRdb's copy has only in-frame clones and lacks some. Of 200,000 to 250,000 clones in the sample, around 86% are singletons; the top ten hold roughly 10%. The sequencing sample was made of peripheral blood. The source of these receptors is a woman in her forties or fifties with COVID-19, enrolled during active disease.

V usage is TRBV11-2 and J usage is TRBJ2-5; 9 nucleotides agree with TRBD1. CDR1 and CDR2 (germline): SGHAT, FQNNGV. The CDR3 spans 14 residues. Trimming took 5 bases from V and 5 from J; bases not matched to a gene: 6. CDR3 residues: CASSRTGGFETQYF. CDR3 bases: TGTGCCAGCAGCCGTACAGGGGGCTTTGAGACCCAGTACTTC. Using reference TRBV11-2 and TRBJ2-5 for the parts outside the CDR3, the full variable domain is EAGVAQSPRYKIIEKRQSVAFWCNPISGHATLYWYQQILGQGPKLLIQFQNNGVVDDSQLPKDRFSAERLKGVDSTLKIQPAKLEDSAVYLCASSRTGGFETQYFGPGTRLLVL.

About this clone itself: The sample has other DNA sequences that encode this CDR3 too. The chain links TRBV10-2 to TRBJ2-3, with 13 bases lining up with TRBD2. J was trimmed by 3 bases and V by 0 bases; bases with no gene match: 3. The CDR3 totals 17 residues. Germline V gene sequence: CDR1 WSHSY, CDR2 SAAADI. CDR3 sequence reads: CASSESKLAGGTDTQYF. Written as DNA, the CDR3 is TGCGCCAGCAGTGAGTCAAAACTAGCGGGGGGGACAGATACGCAGTATTTT.

The chain combines TRBV6-6 with TRBJ1-4; 9 bases fit TRBD1. This CDR3 has 14 amino acids. Germline CDR1 is MNHNY and CDR2 is SVGAGI (reference sequence). V dropped 6 bases and J dropped 4; count of bases not matched to a gene: 3. CDR3 sequence: CASRDRGDNEKLFF. CDR3 sequence (DNA): TGTGCCAGCAGGGACAGGGGAGATAATGAAAAACTGTTTTTT.

CDR3 region: CATSSTGTAYTEAFF. The CDR3 DNA reads as TGTGCCACCAGCAGCACCGGGACAGCATACACTGAAGCTTTCTTT. This chain connects TRBV15 to TRBJ1-1; TRBD1 matches 7 bases. Germline CDR1 LNHNV, CDR2 YYDKDF (reference sequence). This CDR3 comprises 15 residues. Germline trimming cut 3 bases from V and 3 bases from J; bases unmatched to any gene: 7.

The rearrangement joins TRBV2 to TRBJ2-3; no reliable D call. This CDR3 comprises 14 residues. V shed 2 bases and J shed 0 bases, with 6 bases lying between them. Looked up from germline, CDR1 is SNHLY and CDR2 is FYNNEI. The CDR3 protein is CASSEIQSTDTQYF. For the CDR3, the DNA is TGTGCCAGCAGTGAAATACAAAGCACAGATACGCAGTATTTT.

The chain couples TRBV19 to TRBJ1-6; 8 positions agree with TRBD1. Germline CDR1 is LNHDA and CDR2 is SQIVND (reference sequence). Trimming at V came to 6 bases and at J to 7 bases, leaving 5 bases not matched to a gene. The CDR3 sequence is 14 residues long. The CDR3 coding sequence is TGTGCCAGTAGCCAGGACAGGGAGAATTCACCCCTCCACTTT. Amino acid sequence: CASSQDRENSPLHF.

The chain joins TRBV6-1 to TRBJ1-6; D unclear. The CDR3 contains 15 residues. Germline loops: CDR1 MNHNS, CDR2 SASEGT. The V gene lost 2 bases and the J gene lost 9 bases, with 14 bases spanning the gap. The CDR3 here is CASSERARGLSPLHF. In DNA form, the CDR3 reads TGTGCCAGCAGTGAAAGGGCGAGAGGGCTTTCACCCCTCCACTTT.

The table lists this clone with a count of one. This chain uses TRBV19 with TRBJ2-1, with D maybe TRBD1 (5 bases). The CDR3 is made up of 14 amino acids. Trimming removed 4 bases at V and 4 bases at J, with 11 bases between. The germline V gene has CDR1 LNHDA and CDR2 SQIVND (reference sequence). DNA of the CDR3: TGTGCCAGTAGTAGGCAGGGTGGTTACAATGAGCAGTTCTTC. Amino acid sequence: CASSRQGGYNEQFF.

This clone showed up just once. Other nucleotide sequences in the sample specify the same CDR3. The chain joins TRBV6-1 to TRBJ2-1; D unclear. CDR3 length equals 12 residues. Germline V gene lookup returns CDR1 MNHNS and CDR2 SASEGT. The V end lost 2 bases, the J end lost 7 bases, and 6 bases lay between the germline ends. CDR3 coding DNA: TGTGCCAGCAGTGAACTCCGGAATGAGCAGTTCTTC. This sequence encodes CASSELRNEQFF.

V gene TRBV7-2 combines with J gene TRBJ1-6; the D gene is possibly TRBD1 (6 bases). CDR3 length: 15 residues. Per germline, CDR1 SGHTA and CDR2 FQGNSA. V lost 6 bases and J 0 bases, leaving 9 bases between the germline ends. In nucleotides, the CDR3 is TGTGCCAGCAGAGCGGACAGCTCCTATAATTCACCCCTCCACTTT. Its translation is CASRADSSYNSPLHF.

This chain links TRBV6-4 with TRBJ2-1, with 14 positions matching TRBD2. The germline CDR1 and CDR2 sequences are MRHNA and SNTAGT. The J segment lost 8 bases and the V segment lost 1 base, leaving 10 bases of the junction unmatched. CDR3 length: 18 amino acids. The CDR3 DNA reads as TGTGCCAGCAGTGACTGGGGGACTAGCGGGGGTATAGGCGATGAGCAGTTCTTC. Its translation is CASSDWGTSGGIGDEQFF.

The CDR3 DNA is TGTGCCAGCGGAACAGGGGGCAGGAATTCACCCCTCCACTTT. Its protein product is CASGTGGRNSPLHF. This chain links TRBV7-2 with TRBJ1-6, with 9 bases lining up with TRBD1. V lost 8 bases to trimming and J lost 7 bases; unmatched junction nucleotides: 6. From germline, CDR1 is SGHTA and CDR2 FQGNSA. CDR3 size: 14 residues.

The chain employs TRBV7-2 and TRBJ2-3; TRBD2 matches at 9 bases. V trimming: 2 bases; J trimming: 3 bases; junction bases outside the gene matches: 6. Germline CDR1 is SGHTA and CDR2 is FQGNSA. The CDR3 spans 16 residues. CDR3 in DNA: TGTGCCAGCAGCTTAAGGCGCGGGGGGGGGACAGATACGCAGTATTTT. Residues: CASSLRRGGGTDTQYF.

The chain couples TRBV2 to TRBJ1-4; 11 positions match TRBD1. This CDR3 has 18 residues. J lost 1 base, V lost 7 bases, and 11 bases had no gene match. Germline CDR1 SNHLY, CDR2 FYNNEI. As DNA, the CDR3 is TGTGCCAGCACTTATGGGACAGGGGGGAAAGGAACTAATGAAAAACTGTTTTTT. This translates into CASTYGTGGKGTNEKLFF.

This clone was observed at least ten times. The V gene is TRBV5-5, the J gene TRBJ2-2; no firm D call. Trimming removed 1 base from V and 1 base from J, with 5 bases in between. CDR3 length: 14 residues. CDR1 is SGHKS, CDR2 YYEKEE, per germline (reference sequence). The CDR3 bases are TGTGCCAGCAGCTTGTGGCAGAACACCGGGGAGCTGTTTTTT. It encodes CASSLWQNTGELFF. The full variable domain, with the rest looked up from reference TRBV5-5 and TRBJ2-2, is DAGVTQSPTHLIKTRGQQVTLRCSPISGHKSVSWYQQVLGQGPQFIFQYYEKEERGRGNFPDRFSARQFPNYSSELNVNALLLGDSALYLCASSLWQNTGELFFGEGSRLTVL.

This clone was detected once. V is TRBV6-1 and J is TRBJ2-1; unclear D gene. The V gene lost 4 bases and the J gene lost 0 bases, with 13 bases spanning the gap. Per germline, CDR1 MNHNS and CDR2 SASEGT. This CDR3 region has 16 residues. The CDR3 nucleotides read TGTGCCAGCAGTGGGCGGAACTATTACTCCTACAATGAGCAGTTCTTC. As protein: CASSGRNYYSYNEQFF.

The chain employs TRBV29-1 and TRBJ1-4; D is uncertain. Trimming pared 3 bases from V and 10 bases from J, leaving 3 bases between. Looked up from germline, CDR1 is SQVTM and CDR2 is ANQGSEA. The CDR3 spans 9 residues. The CDR3 is CSVDGKLFF. The CDR3 DNA sequence: TGCAGCGTTGACGGAAAACTGTTTTTT.

The table lists this clone with a few counts. V is TRBV28 and J is TRBJ1-4, with 10 bases that match TRBD1. J gave up 8 bases and V 4 bases, and 4 bases lay outside the gene matches. CDR1 is MDHEN and CDR2 is SYDVKM in the germline V gene. CDR3 length equals 14 residues. The CDR3 DNA follows: TGTGCCAGCAGTTCCGGGACAGGGGTGGAAAAACTGTTTTTT. This encodes CASSSGTGVEKLFF.

The CDR3 sequence: CASSELRGSPLHF. For the CDR3, the DNA is TGCGCCAGCAGTGAGTTAAGGGGTTCACCCCTCCACTTT. The gene calls are TRBV10-1 and TRBJ1-6; D is perhaps TRBD1 (5 bases). This CDR3 is 13 amino acids long. CDR1 is WNHNN and CDR2 is SYGVQD in the germline V gene (reference sequence). Between the trimmed V and J ends, which lost 1 base and 9 bases, there was a span of 7 bases.

This clone was observed a single time. The chain is built from TRBV11-2 and TRBJ1-2, with D uncertain. The CDR3 covers 15 residues. Trimming took off 0 bases at V and 2 bases at J, with 10 bases between the two ends. CDR1 is SGHAT, CDR2 FQNNGV, per germline. CDR3 sequence (DNA): TGTGCCAGCAGCTTAGATAGCAGCCTGAACTATGGCTACACCTTC. Residues: CASSLDSSLNYGYTF.

CDR3 sequence reads: CASSLGWGPYEQYF. In DNA, the CDR3 is TGTGCCAGCAGCTTAGGATGGGGCCCTTACGAGCAGTACTTC. The rearrangement joins TRBV11-1 to TRBJ2-7; weak D call: TRBD1 (5 bases). The CDR3 has 14 residues. In germline, CDR1 is SGHAT, CDR2 FQDESV (reference sequence). V lost 1 base and J lost 4, with 11 bases in between. The complete variable domain, with remaining parts taken from reference TRBV11-1 and TRBJ2-7, reads EAEVAQSPRYKITEKSQAVAFWCDPISGHATLYWYRQILGQGPELLVQFQDESVVDDSQLPKDRFSAERLKGVDSTLKIQPAELGDSAMYLCASSLGWGPYEQYFGPGTRLTVT.

The chain couples TRBV27 to TRBJ2-7; D not resolved. The CDR3 loop spans 12 amino acids. Trimming stripped 5 bases from V and 4 bases from J, with 9 bases between. Germline V lookup: CDR1 MNHEY, CDR2 SMNVEV (reference sequence). The CDR3 DNA is TGTGCCAGCAGTGCAGACGGGTACGAGCAGTACGTC. Translating it yields CASSADGYEQYV.

The V and J genes are TRBV12-5 and TRBJ2-3; TRBD1 agrees at 8 bases. There are 16 residues in the CDR3. The ends lost 0 bases at V and 3 bases at J; junction bases unmatched: 5. Germline loops: CDR1 LGHNT, CDR2 FRNRAP. CDR3 sequence: CASGLVTGGRTDTQYF. In DNA form, the CDR3 reads TGTGCTAGTGGTTTGGTTACAGGGGGTCGTACAGATACGCAGTATTTT.

This clone was recorded a few times. This chain joins TRBV3-1 (or the pseudogene TRBV3-2) and TRBJ1-3; D is uncertain. Germline-derived CDR1 and CDR2 are LGHDT and YNNKEL (reference sequence). Trimming stripped 4 bases from V and 0 bases from J, with 10 bases between. This CDR3 is built from 15 residues. CDR3 DNA sequence: TGTGCCAGCAGCCCGGGGTTTTCCTCTGGAAACACCATATATTTT. Residues: CASSPGFSSGNTIYF.